What follows are 11 T cell receptor beta chains derived from one specimen sequenced in a study of CD8 T cells in ankylosing spondylitis. General study findings and limits: Ankylosing spondylitis blood seemed to carry a telltale TCR beta motif made of several highly homologous variants.

Using its own MiXCR run on the 5' RACE reads, TCRdb lists one record per CDR3 protein. The sample carries more than 600,000 distinct CDR3 sequences, roughly 20% recorded once. These receptors lack a known antigen. Material: blood, either unsorted or a sorted T cell fraction (not recorded which). The receptor set was obtained from a male donor with ankylosing spondylitis.

The sample holds a few counts of this clonotype. CDR3 bases: TGTGCCAGCAGCTGGGCGACAGGGGGCTATGCAGATACGCAGTATTTT. Residues: CASSWATGGYADTQYF. The J gene is TRBJ2-3, the V gene TRBV13; 10 bases match TRBD1. V was pared by 4 bases and J by 4 bases, with 8 bases of the junction left unmatched. Germline values: CDR1 PRHDT, CDR2 FYEKMQ (reference sequence). The CDR3 contains 16 residues.

This clonotype appeared a few times. The V call is TRBV5-1, the J call TRBJ2-1; D is unresolved. Deletions cut 0 bases from V and 2 bases from J, with 9 bases between. This CDR3 spans 15 amino acids. Germline loops: CDR1 SGHRS, CDR2 YFSETQ. The CDR3 reads CASSLDTRTYNEQFF. Written as DNA, the CDR3 is TGCGCCAGCAGCTTGGATACCAGGACCTACAATGAGCAGTTCTTC.

This clonotype was counted ten times or more. This sequence joins TRBV29-1 and TRBJ2-1, with TRBD2 matching 7 bases. The CDR3 is 14 residues long. V dropped 3 bases and J dropped 4; count of bases not matched to a gene: 6. Germline values: CDR1 SQVTM, CDR2 ANQGSEA. Here the CDR3 reads CSVDSPSGYNEQFF. CDR3 in DNA: TGCAGCGTTGATAGCCCTAGCGGTTACAATGAGCAGTTCTTC.

This clonotype came up a few times. This sequence joins TRBV5-6 and TRBJ2-3; perhaps TRBD2 as D (5 bases). With 1 base removed from V and 4 bases from J, the gap between germline ends came to 19 bases. Per germline, CDR1 SGHDT and CDR2 YYEEEE. CDR3 length: 17 amino acids. The CDR3 here is CASSLRFGTGMADTQYF. The CDR3 bases are TGTGCCAGCAGCTTGCGTTTTGGAACGGGGATGGCAGATACGCAGTATTTT.

The rearrangement joins TRBV5-1 to TRBJ2-5; TRBD1 matches 11 bases. Germline CDR1 is SGHRS and CDR2 is YFSETQ. This CDR3 has 15 amino acids. The V segment lost 4 bases and the J segment 5 bases; nucleotides outside the gene matches: 7. In nucleotides, the CDR3 is TGCGCCAGCAGCAGAGGACAGGGGGCTGTGGAGACCCAGTACTTC. Residues: CASSRGQGAVETQYF.

The chain couples TRBV3-1 to TRBJ1-1, with TRBD1 matching 9 bases. The CDR3 is made up of 15 amino acids. Germline V gives CDR1 LGHDT, CDR2 YNNKEL (reference sequence). The trim removed 4 bases at V and 0 bases at J, leaving 3 bases unmatched. CDR3 coding DNA: TGTGCCAGCAGCCTACAGGGGGCTCTGAACACTGAAGCTTTCTTT. It codes for CASSLQGALNTEAFF.

This rearrangement joins TRBV20-1 to TRBJ2-2; 9 nucleotides line up with TRBD2. V trimming: 3 bases; J trimming: 1 base; junction bases outside the gene matches: 3. The CDR3 consists of 15 residues. CDR1 is DFQATT and CDR2 is SNEGSKA in the germline V gene (reference sequence). The CDR3 nucleotides read TGCAGTGCTAGGATAGCGGGAGTGAACACCGGGGAGCTGTTTTTT. It specifies CSARIAGVNTGELFF.

The rearrangement uses TRBV20-1 and TRBJ2-7; D is ambiguous. V dropped 6 bases and J dropped 0 bases, with 9 bases sitting between them. Germline V gene lookup returns CDR1 DFQATT and CDR2 SNEGSKA (reference sequence). The CDR3 totals 12 residues. The CDR3 is CSAPMTSYEQYF. CDR3 nucleotide sequence: TGCAGTGCGCCCATGACCTCCTACGAGCAGTACTTC.

There are a few counts of this clonotype. This chain connects TRBV11-2 to TRBJ1-4; a possible D gene is TRBD1 (6 bases). V was shortened by 5 bases and J by 8 bases, with 18 bases between the two germline ends. Germline V gives CDR1 SGHAT, CDR2 FQNNGV. This CDR3 region has 15 residues. This chain's CDR3 is CASSPMDGGREKLFF. As DNA, the CDR3 is TGTGCCAGCAGCCCGATGGATGGGGGCAGGGAAAAACTGTTTTTT.

CDR3 DNA sequence: TGTGCCAGCAGCTTTTCACGAGACATGAGGAATTCACCCCTCCACTTT. Protein sequence: CASSFSRDMRNSPLHF. The chain is built from TRBV5-8 and TRBJ1-6; D unclear. This CDR3 has 16 residues. Germline CDR1 and CDR2: SGHTS and YDEGEE. The V gene lost 2 bases and the J gene lost 7 bases, with 16 bases spanning the gap.

This clonotype was seen only a few times. This sequence joins TRBV5-4 and TRBJ2-3; 9 bases are shared with TRBD2. Trimming removed 0 bases from V and 2 bases from J; junction bases left unmatched: 13. Germline lookup yields CDR1 SGHNT and CDR2 YYREEE (reference sequence). The CDR3 is 19 amino acids. CDR3 residues: CASSLDLAGRGFYTDTQYF. CDR3 nucleotides: TGTGCCAGCAGCTTGGACCTAGCGGGGAGGGGGTTTTACACAGATACGCAGTATTTT.